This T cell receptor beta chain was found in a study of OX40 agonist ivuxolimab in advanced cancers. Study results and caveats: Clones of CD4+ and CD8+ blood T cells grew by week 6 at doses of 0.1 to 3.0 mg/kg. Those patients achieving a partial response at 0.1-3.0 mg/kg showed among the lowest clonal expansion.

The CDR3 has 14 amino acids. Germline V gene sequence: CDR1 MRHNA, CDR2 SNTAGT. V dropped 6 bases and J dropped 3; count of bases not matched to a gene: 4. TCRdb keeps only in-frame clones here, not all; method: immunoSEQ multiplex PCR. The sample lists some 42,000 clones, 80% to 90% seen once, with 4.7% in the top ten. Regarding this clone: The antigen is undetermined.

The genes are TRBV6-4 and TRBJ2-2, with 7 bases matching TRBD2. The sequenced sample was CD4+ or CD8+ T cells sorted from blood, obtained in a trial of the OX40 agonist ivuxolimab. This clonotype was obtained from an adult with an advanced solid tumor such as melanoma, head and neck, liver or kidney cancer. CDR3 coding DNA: TGTGCCAGCAGCAGGGACTACTACACCGGGGAGCTGTTTTTT. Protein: CASSRDYYTGELFF.